The 25 T cell receptor beta chains given below trace back to one sample, sequenced in a study of a mutant IDH1 vaccine in newly diagnosed glioma. Time point here: baseline, week 1 (first vaccination visit). Treatment in this sample: pre-vaccination baseline after standard-of-care therapy. Libraries were prepared by immunoSEQ multiplex PCR; TCRdb keeps only in-frame clonotypes and omits some of them. The data hold about 35,000 clones, with about nine tenths observed a single time. Source: PBMCs, taken from a glioma patient treated with radiotherapy, temozolomide or both. Receptors originate from a middle-aged woman with glioma.

The chain uses TRBV5-4 and TRBJ2-5, with 10 bases that match TRBD1. Germline CDR1 SGHNT, CDR2 YYREEE (reference sequence). The V gene end was trimmed by 4 bases and the J gene end by 2 bases; junction bases not matched to a gene: 8. This CDR3 is 16 amino acids long. In nucleotides, the CDR3 is TGTGCCAGCAGCCCGGACAGGGGGAGTGGGCAAGAGACCCAGTACTTC. It encodes CASSPDRGSGQETQYF.

This clone was detected only once. This rearrangement joins TRBV7-2 to TRBJ1-2, with 9 bases identical to TRBD1. V dropped 5 bases and J dropped 8; count of bases not matched to a gene: 6. This CDR3 has 13 amino acids. Per the germline V gene, CDR1 is SGHTA and CDR2 is FQGNSA. The CDR3 region is CASSRDRGEGYTF. The CDR3 DNA is TGTGCCAGCAGCCGCGACAGGGGGGAAGGCTACACCTTC.

V and J are TRBV15 and TRBJ2-2; D is possibly TRBD1 (6 bases). In germline, CDR1 is LNHNV, CDR2 YYDKDF (reference sequence). V dropped 3 bases and J dropped 1 base, with 9 bases sitting between them. The CDR3 runs 15 residues. The CDR3 bases are TGTGCCACCAGCAGTCAAGGGGGGAACACCGGGGAGCTGTTTTTT. Its protein product is CATSSQGGNTGELFF.

The J gene is TRBJ1-1, the V gene TRBV6-6, with no clear D. Per the germline V gene, CDR1 is MNHNY and CDR2 is SVGAGI (reference sequence). The V gene lost 2 bases and the J gene lost 0 bases, with 7 bases spanning the gap. The CDR3 runs to 14 residues. The CDR3 DNA follows: TGTGCCAGCAGTTACCCCCGAATGAACACTGAAGCTTTCTTT. Translated: CASSYPRMNTEAFF.

This clone was counted between two and nine times. The chain recombines TRBV6-5 with TRBJ1-5; TRBD1 matches at 8 bases. The CDR3 runs to 12 residues. Germline-derived CDR1 and CDR2 are MNHEY and SVGAGI. The trim removed 5 bases at V and 11 bases at J, leaving 5 bases unmatched. CDR3 protein: CASSGQGGAQHF. CDR3 sequence (DNA): TGTGCCAGCAGTGGACAGGGCGGGGCCCAGCATTTT.

The gene calls are TRBV6-1 and TRBJ2-7; TRBD2 might be the D (5 bases). The CDR3 extends over 12 amino acids. Germline V gene data show CDR1 as MNHNS and CDR2 as SASEGT. V gave up 6 bases and J gave up 6 bases, with 12 bases separating them. The CDR3 sequence is CASSGVAAEQYF. In nucleotides, the CDR3 is TGTGCCAGCAGCGGGGTGGCGGCCGAGCAGTACTTC.

V usage is TRBV4-1 and J usage is TRBJ2-1, with 14 bases fitting TRBD2. Germline-derived CDR1 and CDR2 are MGHRA and YSYEKL. This CDR3 comprises 19 residues. The V gene end was trimmed by 4 bases and the J gene end by 0 bases; junction bases not matched to a gene: 8. For the CDR3, the DNA is TGCGCCAGCAGCCCCCTGGGACTAGCGGGGGAGAGCTCCTACAATGAGCAGTTCTTC. This codes for CASSPLGLAGESSYNEQFF.

The CDR3 bases are TGCGCCAGCAGCCAAGATAGGTACGGGCGGTACGAGCAGTACTTC. As protein: CASSQDRYGRYEQYF. This chain joins TRBV4-3 and TRBJ2-7; the D is unclear. Trimming stripped 0 bases from V and 4 bases from J, with 13 bases between. CDR3 length: 15 residues. CDR1 is LGHNA and CDR2 is YSLEER in the germline V gene.

The genes are TRBV18 and TRBJ2-1, with TRBD2 matching 11 bases. Trimming took 2 bases from V and 6 from J; bases not matched to a gene: 12. Germline CDR1 KGHSH, CDR2 LQKENI. The CDR3 runs to 18 residues. Written as DNA, the CDR3 is TGTGCCAGCTCACCAAAAGGGACTAGCGGAAGCGGGGGCAATGAGCAGTTCTTC. Its protein product is CASSPKGTSGSGGNEQFF.

V and J are TRBV29-1 and TRBJ1-2; TRBD1 matches at 9 bases. The V and J ends lost 6 bases and 6 bases, in that order; junction bases with no gene match: 8. The CDR3 extends over 13 amino acids. CDR1 and CDR2 from the germline V gene are SQVTM and ANQGSEA. CDR3 region: CSVPRDREDGYTF. The CDR3 nucleotides read TGCAGCGTCCCCCGGGACAGGGAGGATGGCTACACCTTC. Complete variable domain (other parts from reference TRBV29-1 and TRBJ1-2): SAVISQKPSRDICQRGTSLTIQCQVDSQVTMMFWYRQQPGQSLTLIATANQGSEATYESGFVIDKFPISRPNLTFSTLTVSNMSPEDSSIYLCSVPRDREDGYTFGSGTRLTVV.

V and J are TRBV5-1 and TRBJ1-1; the D is unclear. Germline CDR1 and CDR2: SGHRS and YFSETQ. The CDR3 has 15 residues. With 4 bases removed from V and 0 bases from J, the gap between germline ends came to 13 bases. The CDR3 sequence is CASSRKADMNTEAFF. The DNA for the CDR3 is TGCGCCAGCAGCAGGAAGGCCGACATGAACACTGAAGCTTTCTTT.

The CDR3 loop is CASSDREYEQYF. In DNA form, the CDR3 reads TGTGCCAGTAGCGACAGGGAATACGAGCAGTACTTC. The gene calls are TRBV19 and TRBJ2-7, with TRBD1 matching 7 bases. The CDR3 extends over 12 amino acids. V shed 6 bases and J 4 bases; nucleotides not matched to a gene: 3. Germline V gene sequence: CDR1 LNHDA, CDR2 SQIVND (reference sequence).

The rearrangement joins TRBV10-3 to TRBJ2-7; the D is unclear. V lost 0 bases to trimming and J lost 0 bases, with 0 bases between them. This CDR3 has 12 amino acids. Per germline, CDR1 ENHRY and CDR2 SYGVKD. The CDR3 here is CAISESSYEQYF. DNA for the CDR3: TGTGCCATCAGTGAGTCCTCCTACGAGCAGTACTTC.

The rearrangement joins TRBV15 to TRBJ1-5; no reliable D call. The CDR3 spans 15 residues. Trimming shortened V by 4 bases and J by 5 bases, and 15 bases separated the two germline ends. Germline-derived CDR1 and CDR2 are LNHNV and YYDKDF (reference sequence). CDR3 coding DNA: TGTGCCACCAGCAAAAGTTGGCCCCCGGATCAGCCCCAGCATTTT. Residues: CATSKSWPPDQPQHF.

This rearrangement joins TRBV5-1 to TRBJ2-1; 7 positions match TRBD2. The CDR3 sequence is 15 residues long. Germline lookup yields CDR1 SGHRS and CDR2 YFSETQ. V was pared by 4 bases and J by 8 bases, with 12 bases of the junction left unmatched. CDR3 DNA sequence: TGCGCCAGCAGCCCGATGAGGGCTAGCGGTGATGAGCAGTTCTTC. It is translated as CASSPMRASGDEQFF. Variable domain in full (rest from reference TRBV5-1 and TRBJ2-1): KAGVTQTPRYLIKTRGQQVTLSCSPISGHRSVSWYQQTPGQGLQFLFEYFSETQRNKGNFPGRFSGRQFSNSRSEMNVSTLELGDSALYLCASSPMRASGDEQFFGPGTRLTVL.

This clone was observed a handful of times. The chain combines TRBV5-1 with TRBJ1-5; 11 nucleotides agree with TRBD1. CDR3 length: 15 residues. In germline, CDR1 is SGHRS, CDR2 YFSETQ. Trimming removed 4 bases from V and 5 bases from J; junction bases left unmatched: 5. The CDR3: CASSLRTGGDQPQHF. CDR3 nucleotide sequence: TGCGCCAGCAGCCTCCGGACAGGGGGCGATCAGCCCCAGCATTTT.

This chain uses TRBV14 with TRBJ2-6; D possibly corresponds to TRBD1 (6 bases). Trimming pared 3 bases from V and 2 bases from J, leaving 11 bases between. The CDR3 extends over 16 amino acids. Germline lookup yields CDR1 SGHDN and CDR2 FVKESK. The CDR3 loop is CASSHDTGTGANVLTF. CDR3 DNA sequence: TGTGCCAGCAGCCATGATACAGGGACTGGGGCCAACGTCCTGACTTTC.

The genes are TRBV10-1 and TRBJ1-2, with unresolved D. Looked up from germline, CDR1 is WNHNN and CDR2 is SYGVQD (reference sequence). Trimming cost V 8 bases and J 6 bases, with 10 bases left between them. This CDR3 spans 11 amino acids. In nucleotides, the CDR3 is TGCGCCAGCCGTTGGGCTAATGGCTACACCTTC. This encodes CASRWANGYTF.

The chain has TRBV6-1 and TRBJ2-7, with 10 nucleotides matching TRBD1. This CDR3 comprises 15 residues. Germline trimming cut 3 bases from V and 6 bases from J; bases unmatched to any gene: 8. From germline, CDR1 is MNHNS and CDR2 SASEGT. The CDR3 loop is CASSEGGQGFFEQYF. The CDR3, as DNA: TGTGCCAGCAGTGAGGGGGGACAGGGGTTCTTCGAGCAGTACTTC.

In the case of this clone: The junction shows a germline mismatch at one end, possibly a read error. This rearrangement joins TRBV7-7 to TRBJ2-5, with 7 positions matching TRBD1. Germline CDR1 and CDR2: SSHAT and FNYEAQ (reference sequence). The CDR3 loop spans 15 amino acids. For the CDR3, the DNA is TGTGCTAGCAGCCCCCACCCGACAGGGCCGGAGACCCAGTACTTC. Its translation: CASSPHPTGPETQYF.

This sequence joins TRBV2 and TRBJ1-5; maybe TRBD1 (5 bases). The CDR3 length is 12 residues. The germline V gene encodes CDR1 SNHLY and CDR2 FYNNEI. The V and J ends lost 4 bases and 7 bases respectively, with 8 bases between them. DNA of the CDR3: TGTGCCAGCAGTGGGTGGGGCCAGCCCCAGCATTTT. Translation gives CASSGWGQPQHF.

The chain couples TRBV29-1 to TRBJ2-6; D unresolved. Germline lookup yields CDR1 SQVTM and CDR2 ANQGSEA. Trimming pared 4 bases from V and 1 base from J, leaving 8 bases between. The CDR3 totals 14 residues. The CDR3: CSVAWVSGANVLTF. The CDR3 DNA sequence: TGCAGCGTTGCCTGGGTTTCTGGGGCCAACGTCCTGACTTTC.

This clone was detected only once. The J gene is TRBJ2-1, the V gene TRBV18; possible D gene TRBD2, 5 bases. Germline CDR1 is KGHSH and CDR2 is LQKENI. The CDR3 has 15 amino acids. The V gene lost 3 bases and the J gene lost 1 base, with 10 bases spanning the gap. In nucleotides, the CDR3 is TGTGCCAGCTCACCCCCCGAGGGATCCTACAATGAGCAGTTCTTC. Translation: CASSPPEGSYNEQFF.

V is TRBV2 and J is TRBJ1-2; unclear D gene. Germline V gene data show CDR1 as SNHLY and CDR2 as FYNNEI. This CDR3 comprises 12 residues. The V end was cut by 6 bases, the J end by 8 bases, with 13 bases between. CDR3 DNA sequence: TGTGCCAGCAGCGCCTCGGGGTACGGCTACACCTTC. As protein: CASSASGYGYTF.

The chain employs TRBV4-2 and TRBJ1-5; possibly TRBD1 for D (5 bases). Germline V gives CDR1 LGHNA, CDR2 YNFKEQ. The CDR3 covers 16 residues. V was shortened by 7 bases and J by 0 bases, with 16 bases between the two germline ends. DNA for the CDR3: TGTGCCAGCACCCAGGGAGGAGAACTTAGCAATCAGCCCCAGCATTTT. Encoded protein: CASTQGGELSNQPQHF.